This T cell receptor beta chain derives from a study of T-cell reconstitution after alpha-beta-depleted transplantation in children. Study-wide results and limits: A year had passed since transplant, and T-cell counts and diversity by then came mostly from newly produced T cells.

In its sample, this clonotype was seen a few times. Its antigen is not known. Germline V gene sequence: CDR1 SEHNR, CDR2 FQNEAQ (reference sequence). The CDR3 has 12 residues. V lost 6 bases, J lost 2 bases, and 6 bases lay in between. The authors prepared the TCRbeta library with unique molecular identifiers. TCRdb reprocessed the PCR reads via MiXCR and lists one record per CDR3 protein. Here the sample spans some 830,000 distinct CDR3 sequences, roughly 15% being singletons. Material: PBMCs, mostly from graft donor cells, obtained 360 days after TCRalphabeta/CD19-depleted stem cell transplant. The chain has TRBV7-9 and TRBJ2-3, with D hard to call. The receptor was isolated from a male patient younger than 18 who had a stem cell transplant for acute lymphoblastic leukemia, so the T cells may come from the graft donor. This chain's CDR3 is CASRDHTDTQYF. CDR3 in DNA: TGTGCCAGCAGGGACCACACAGATACGCAGTATTTT.